The table lists the clone carrying this TCR beta chain with a count of one. A read error may account for a junction end that differs from germline. Original data processing: Nucleated cell number was recorded as an estimate derived from reference gene primer amplification. Generated by immunoSEQ multiplex PCR, the TCRdb table keeps only in-frame clones and is missing some. The V and J calls and clone size were taken over from that table, and D and trimming were inferred from the DNA. The table records 100,000 or so clones, around four fifths of them present only once. In germline, CDR1 is KGHDR, CDR2 SFDVKD. The CDR3 totals 13 residues. This entry comes from a study of blood T cell repertoires in COVID-19. Across the whole study: The origin of the acute and convalescent COVID-19 samples was the United States, Italy and Spain. PBMCs, B-cell-depleted T cells, or T cells were the source of the cDNA or gDNA that made up the material.

The sample was peripheral blood. The rearrangement uses TRBV24-1 and TRBJ2-1; D may be TRBD2 (5 bases). This TCR was recovered from a man aged 45-65 years with active or convalescent COVID-19. The CDR3 here is CATRDSGLNEQFF. The CDR3 DNA reads as TGTGCCACCAGAGATTCGGGATTAAATGAGCAGTTCTTC.